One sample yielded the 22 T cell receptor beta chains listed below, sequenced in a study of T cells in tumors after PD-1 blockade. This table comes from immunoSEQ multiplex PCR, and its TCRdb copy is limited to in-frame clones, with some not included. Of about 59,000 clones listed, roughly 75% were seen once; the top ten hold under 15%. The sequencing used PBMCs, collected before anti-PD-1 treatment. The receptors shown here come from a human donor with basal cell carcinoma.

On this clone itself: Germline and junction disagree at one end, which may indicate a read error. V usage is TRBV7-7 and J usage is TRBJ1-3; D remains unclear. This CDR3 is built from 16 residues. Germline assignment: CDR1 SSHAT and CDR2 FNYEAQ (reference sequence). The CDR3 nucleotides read TGTGCTAGCAGCTTAGCCGGACCAAGCTCTGGAAACACCATATATTTT. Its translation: CASSLAGPSSGNTIYF.

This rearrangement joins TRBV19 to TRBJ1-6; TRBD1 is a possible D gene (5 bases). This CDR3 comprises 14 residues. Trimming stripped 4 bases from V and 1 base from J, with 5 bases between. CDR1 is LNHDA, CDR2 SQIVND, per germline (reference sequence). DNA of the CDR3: TGTGCCAGTAGTACAGGGTCCTATAATTCACCCCTCCACTTT. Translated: CASSTGSYNSPLHF.

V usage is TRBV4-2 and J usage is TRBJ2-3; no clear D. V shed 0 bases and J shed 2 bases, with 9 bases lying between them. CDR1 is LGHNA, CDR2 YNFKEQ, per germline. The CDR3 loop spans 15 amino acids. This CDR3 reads CASSQEWGTTDTQYF. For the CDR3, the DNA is TGTGCCAGCAGCCAAGAATGGGGAACCACAGATACGCAGTATTTT.

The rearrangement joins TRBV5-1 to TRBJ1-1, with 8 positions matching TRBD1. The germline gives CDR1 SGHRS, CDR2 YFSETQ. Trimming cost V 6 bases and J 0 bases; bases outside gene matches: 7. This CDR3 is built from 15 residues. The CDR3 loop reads CASTMDRDVNTEAFF. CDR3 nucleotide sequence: TGCGCCAGCACCATGGACAGGGACGTGAACACTGAAGCTTTCTTT.

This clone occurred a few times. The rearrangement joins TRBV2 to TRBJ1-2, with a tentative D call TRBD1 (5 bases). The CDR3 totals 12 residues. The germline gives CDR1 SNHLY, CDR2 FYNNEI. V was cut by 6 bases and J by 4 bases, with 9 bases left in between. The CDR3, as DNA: TGTGCCAGCAGCCCCAGGGTCTATGGCTACACCTTC. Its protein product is CASSPRVYGYTF.

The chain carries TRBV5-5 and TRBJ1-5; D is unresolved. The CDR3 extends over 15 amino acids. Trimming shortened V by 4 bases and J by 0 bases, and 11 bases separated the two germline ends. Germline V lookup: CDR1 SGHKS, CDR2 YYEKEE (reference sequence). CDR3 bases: TGTGCCAGCAGCAATACAATAGGTAGCAATCAGCCCCAGCATTTT. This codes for CASSNTIGSNQPQHF.

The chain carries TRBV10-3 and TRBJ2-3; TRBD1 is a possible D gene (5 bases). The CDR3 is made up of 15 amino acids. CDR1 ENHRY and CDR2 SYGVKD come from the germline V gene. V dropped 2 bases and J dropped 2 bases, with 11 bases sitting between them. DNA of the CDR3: TGTGCCATCAGTGAGGGTGAGGACAACACAGATACGCAGTATTTT. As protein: CAISEGEDNTDTQYF.

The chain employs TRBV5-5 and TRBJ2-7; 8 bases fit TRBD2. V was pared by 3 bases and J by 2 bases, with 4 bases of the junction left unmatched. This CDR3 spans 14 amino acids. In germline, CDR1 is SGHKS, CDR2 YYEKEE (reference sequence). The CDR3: CASSSQRGPYEQYF. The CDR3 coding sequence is TGTGCCAGCAGCTCCCAGCGGGGGCCCTACGAGCAGTACTTC. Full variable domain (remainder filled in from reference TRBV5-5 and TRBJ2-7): DAGVTQSPTHLIKTRGQQVTLRCSPISGHKSVSWYQQVLGQGPQFIFQYYEKEERGRGNFPDRFSARQFPNYSSELNVNALLLGDSALYLCASSSQRGPYEQYFGPGTRLTVT.

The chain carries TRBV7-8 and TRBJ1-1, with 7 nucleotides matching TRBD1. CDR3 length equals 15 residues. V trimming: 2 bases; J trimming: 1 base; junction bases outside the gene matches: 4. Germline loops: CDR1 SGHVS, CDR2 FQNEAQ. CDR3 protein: CASSLPRTGNTEAFF. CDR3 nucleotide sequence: TGTGCCAGCAGCTTACCTAGGACAGGGAACACTGAAGCTTTCTTT.

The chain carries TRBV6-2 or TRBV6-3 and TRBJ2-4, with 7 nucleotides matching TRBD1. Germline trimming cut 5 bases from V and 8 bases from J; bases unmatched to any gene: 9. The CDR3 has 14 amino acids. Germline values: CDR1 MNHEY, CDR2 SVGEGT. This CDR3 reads CASSNLQGLHIQYF. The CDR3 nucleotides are TGTGCCAGCAGTAACCTACAGGGGTTGCACATTCAGTACTTC.

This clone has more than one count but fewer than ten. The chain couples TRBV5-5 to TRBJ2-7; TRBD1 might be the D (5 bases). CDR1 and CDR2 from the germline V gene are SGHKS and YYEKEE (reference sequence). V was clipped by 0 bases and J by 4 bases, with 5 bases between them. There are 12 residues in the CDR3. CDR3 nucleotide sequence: TGTGCCAGCAGCTTGGGGACATACGAGCAGTACTTC. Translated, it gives CASSLGTYEQYF.

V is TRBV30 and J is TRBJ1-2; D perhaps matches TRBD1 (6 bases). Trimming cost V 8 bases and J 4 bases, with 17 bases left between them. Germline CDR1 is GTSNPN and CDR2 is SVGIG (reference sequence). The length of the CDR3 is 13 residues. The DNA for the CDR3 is TGTGCCGCCAACCGACAGGATAGCTATGGCTACACCTTC. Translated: CAANRQDSYGYTF.

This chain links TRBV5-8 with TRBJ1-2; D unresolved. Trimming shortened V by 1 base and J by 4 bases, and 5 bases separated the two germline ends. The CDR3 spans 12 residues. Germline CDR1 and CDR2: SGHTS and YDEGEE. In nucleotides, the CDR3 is TGTGCCAGCAGCTTGTCGATCTATGGCTACACCTTC. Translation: CASSLSIYGYTF.

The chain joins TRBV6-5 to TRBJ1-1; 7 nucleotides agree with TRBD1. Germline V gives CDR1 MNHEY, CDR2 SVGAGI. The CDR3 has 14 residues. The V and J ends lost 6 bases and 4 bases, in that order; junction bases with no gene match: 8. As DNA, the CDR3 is TGTGCCAGCAGCCTTACAGGGGTGGGCACTGAAGCTTTCTTT. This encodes CASSLTGVGTEAFF.

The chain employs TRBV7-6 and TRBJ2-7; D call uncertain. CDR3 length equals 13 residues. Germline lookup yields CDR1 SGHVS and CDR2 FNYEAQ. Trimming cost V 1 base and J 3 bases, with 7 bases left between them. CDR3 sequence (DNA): TGTGCCAGCAGCTTAGGATGGGGCTACGAGCAGTACTTC. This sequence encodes CASSLGWGYEQYF.

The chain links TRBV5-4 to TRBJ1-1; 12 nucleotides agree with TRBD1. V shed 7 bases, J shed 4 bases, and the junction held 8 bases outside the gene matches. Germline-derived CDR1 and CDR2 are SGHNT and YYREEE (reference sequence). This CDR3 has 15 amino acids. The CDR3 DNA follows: TGTGCCAGCGCCGGGACAGGGGGCTTAGGCACTGAAGCTTTCTTT. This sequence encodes CASAGTGGLGTEAFF. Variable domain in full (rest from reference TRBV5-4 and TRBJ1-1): ETGVTQSPTHLIKTRGQQVTLRCSSQSGHNTVSWYQQALGQGPQFIFQYYREEENGRGNFPPRFSGLQFPNYSSELNVNALELDDSALYLCASAGTGGLGTEAFFGQGTRLTVV.

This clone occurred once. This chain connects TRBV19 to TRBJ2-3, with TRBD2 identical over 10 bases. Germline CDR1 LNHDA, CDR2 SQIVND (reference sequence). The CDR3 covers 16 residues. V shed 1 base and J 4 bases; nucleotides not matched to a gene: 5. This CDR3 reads CASSIGERGGPDTQYF. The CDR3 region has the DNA TGTGCCAGTAGTATAGGGGAGCGGGGGGGCCCAGATACGCAGTATTTT.

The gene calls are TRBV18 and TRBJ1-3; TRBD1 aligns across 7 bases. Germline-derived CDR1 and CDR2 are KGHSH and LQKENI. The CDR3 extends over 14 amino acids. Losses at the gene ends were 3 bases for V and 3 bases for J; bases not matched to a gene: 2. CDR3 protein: CASSPTGIGNTIYF. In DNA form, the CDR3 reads TGTGCCAGCTCACCGACAGGGATTGGAAACACCATATATTTT. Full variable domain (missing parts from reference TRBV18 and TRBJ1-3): NAGVMQNPRHLVRRRGQEARLRCSPMKGHSHVYWYRQLPEEGLKFMVYLQKENIIDESGMPKERFSAEFPKEGPSILRIQQVVRGDSAAYFCASSPTGIGNTIYFGEGSWLTVV.

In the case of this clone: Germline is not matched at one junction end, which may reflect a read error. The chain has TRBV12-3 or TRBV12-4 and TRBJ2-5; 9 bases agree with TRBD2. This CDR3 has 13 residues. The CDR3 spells CASSIAGVETQYF. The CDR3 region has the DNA TGTGCCAGCAGTATAGCGGGGGTAGAGACCCAGTACTTC.

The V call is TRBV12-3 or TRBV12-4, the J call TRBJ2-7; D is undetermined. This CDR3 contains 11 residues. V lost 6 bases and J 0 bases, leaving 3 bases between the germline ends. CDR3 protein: CASSSSYEQYF. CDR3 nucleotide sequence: TGTGCCAGCAGCTCCTCCTACGAGCAGTACTTC.

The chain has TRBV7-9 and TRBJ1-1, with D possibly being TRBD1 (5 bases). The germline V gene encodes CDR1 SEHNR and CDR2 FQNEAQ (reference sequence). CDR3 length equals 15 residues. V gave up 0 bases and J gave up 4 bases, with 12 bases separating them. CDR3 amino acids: CASSLAVAGPTEAFF. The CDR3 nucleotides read TGTGCCAGCAGCTTAGCTGTTGCAGGGCCCACTGAAGCTTTCTTT.

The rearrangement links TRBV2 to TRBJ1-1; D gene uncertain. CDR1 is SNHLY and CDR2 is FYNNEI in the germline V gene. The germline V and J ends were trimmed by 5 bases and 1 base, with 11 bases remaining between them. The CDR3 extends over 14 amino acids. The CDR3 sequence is CASSRFTANTEAFF. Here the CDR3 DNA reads TGTGCCAGCAGTAGGTTCACAGCGAACACTGAAGCTTTCTTT.